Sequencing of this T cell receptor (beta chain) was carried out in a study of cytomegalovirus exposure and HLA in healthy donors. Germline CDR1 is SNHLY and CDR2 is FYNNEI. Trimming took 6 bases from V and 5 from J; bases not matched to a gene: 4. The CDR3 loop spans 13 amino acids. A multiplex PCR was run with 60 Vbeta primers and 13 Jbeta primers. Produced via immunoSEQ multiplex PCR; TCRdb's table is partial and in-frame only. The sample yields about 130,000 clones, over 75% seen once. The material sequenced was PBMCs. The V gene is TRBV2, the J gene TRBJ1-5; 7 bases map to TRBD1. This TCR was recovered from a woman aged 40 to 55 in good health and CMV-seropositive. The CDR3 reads CASRRTGDQPQHF. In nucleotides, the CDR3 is TGTGCCAGCAGGAGAACAGGGGATCAGCCCCAGCATTTT.